A selection of T cell receptor beta chains follows, all from one sample in a study of blood T cell repertoires in COVID-19. The data were produced by immunoSEQ multiplex PCR, yet TCRdb's version contains in-frame clones alone and is incomplete. The top ten clones hold nearly 4.5% of a sample with about 160,000 clones, around four fifths of them seen once. Sequencing was carried out using PBMCs or T cells enriched from blood (not recorded which). All receptors come from a woman between 45 and 65 years old who had recovered from COVID-19. Each CDR3 is given with its conserved first and last residue. D genes are given only for firm matches. Part of the rows lack a size; the others show once, few, many or a class for expanded clones.

size: once
D: NA
V: TRBV6-5
CDR3: CASSYAWGRGTEAFF

size: NA
D: NA
V: TRBV10-2
CDR3: CASSDPNTEAFF

size: NA
D: NA
V: TRBV5-1
CDR3: CASSLMGWGTDTQYF

size: NA
D: NA
V: TRBV27
CDR3: CASSRDRSSGNTIYF

size: NA
D: NA
V: TRBV7-9
CDR3: CASSLRTSRSTGELFF

size: NA
D: NA
V: TRBV6-5
CDR3: CASSYGATNTEAFF

size: NA
D: TRBD1
V: TRBV9
CDR3: CASSAAGGPNTEAFF

size: NA
D: NA
V: TRBV12-3/TRBV12-4
CDR3: CASSLQNSPLHF

size: NA
D: NA
V: TRBV21-1
CDR3: CARDQGPETQYF

size: NA
D: NA
V: TRBV7-9
CDR3: CASSPQGERTEAFF

size: NA
D: NA
V: TRBV2
CDR3: CASSLRSSGNTIYF

size: NA
D: TRBD2
V: TRBV7-9
CDR3: CASSPTGTSGGPNEQFF

size: NA
D: NA
V: TRBV30
CDR3: CAWSVQGSIRQPQHF

size: NA
D: NA
V: TRBV7-9
CDR3: CASSFGITTNTGELFF

size: once
D: TRBD2
V: TRBV6-4
CDR3: CASRSGRAVTDTQYF

size: few
D: TRBD2
V: TRBV9
CDR3: CASSVGPGTSGTNEQFF

size: NA
D: NA
V: TRBV2
CDR3: CASSTGLQSPLHF

size: NA
D: NA
V: TRBV11-2
CDR3: CASSLVRAGELFF

size: NA
D: NA
V: TRBV30
CDR3: CAWSVGDMNTEAFF

size: NA
D: TRBD1
V: TRBV6-1
CDR3: CASSDSWTGNQPQHF

size: NA
D: NA
V: TRBV2
CDR3: CASNPSLLAGYTF

size: few
D: NA
V: TRBV5-5
CDR3: CASSLDPGDIQYF

size: NA
D: TRBD1
V: TRBV2
CDR3: CASSWGQANQFF

size: NA
D: NA
V: TRBV2
CDR3: CASNPSVSNQPQHF

size: NA
D: NA
V: TRBV25-1
CDR3: CASSMSGSNQPQHF

size: NA
D: NA
V: TRBV29-1
CDR3: CSASGEGQPQHF

size: NA
D: NA
V: TRBV11-3
CDR3: CASSLVFAGEQFF

size: NA
D: NA
V: TRBV18
CDR3: CASSPPERGGWGEQFF

size: few
D: TRBD1
V: TRBV18
CDR3: CASSRNTGERATNEKLFF

size: NA
D: NA
V: TRBV19
CDR3: CASSSGLPDTQYF

size: NA
D: TRBD1
V: TRBV5-1
CDR3: CASSPYGQGPNQPQHF

size: NA
D: NA
V: TRBV11-2
CDR3: CASSLDLAVNTEAFF